These T cell receptor beta chains were read from a single sample in a study of T cell responses to AZD1222 COVID-19 vaccine. Libraries were prepared by immunoSEQ multiplex PCR; TCRdb keeps only in-frame clonotypes and omits some of them. The sample contains roughly 110,000 clones, about 90% of which appear only once. The sample here was peripheral blood, taken 28 days after the second AZD1222 dose. The source is an adult who received the AZD1222 COVID-19 vaccine. CDR3s include the opening cysteine and the closing phenylalanine or tryptophan. Fields, in order: clone size, D gene, V gene, J gene, CDR3 protein, CDR3 DNA. A D gene is named only where the DNA matches it firmly. Where a row states a size, it is once, few, many or the class of an expanded clone; other rows omit it.

size: NA; D: TRBD1; V: TRBV4-1; J: TRBJ2-7; CDR3: CASRGQLNLSYEQYF; DNA: TGCGCCAGCAGGGGACAGCTAAATCTCTCCTACGAGCAGTACTTC
size: NA; D: NA; V: TRBV11-2; J: TRBJ2-3; CDR3: CASSPRGDGTDTQYF; DNA: TGTGCCAGCAGCCCGAGGGGCGACGGGACAGATACGCAGTATTTT
size: NA; D: NA; V: TRBV7-2; J: TRBJ1-6; CDR3: CASSLGSYNSPLHF; DNA: TGTGCCAGCAGCTTAGGGTCTTATAATTCACCCCTCCACTTT
size: NA; D: TRBD1; V: TRBV7-2; J: TRBJ1-5; CDR3: CASSLAVLTQGASNQPQHF; DNA: TGTGCCAGCAGCTTAGCCGTCTTGACACAGGGGGCAAGCAATCAGCCCCAGCATTTT
size: NA; D: NA; V: TRBV13; J: TRBJ1-1; CDR3: CASSLDQGRRTKTEAFF; DNA: TGTGCCAGCAGCCTAGACCAGGGGCGGAGGACTAAGACTGAAGCTTTCTTT
size: once; D: NA; V: TRBV3-1/TRBV3-2; J: TRBJ2-1; CDR3: CASSQDYYNEQFF; DNA: TGTGCCAGCAGCCAAGACTATTACAATGAGCAGTTCTTC
size: few; D: TRBD1; V: TRBV27; J: TRBJ2-1; CDR3: CASSLVQGSIYNEQFF; DNA: TGTGCCAGCAGTTTGGTACAGGGGAGTATCTACAATGAGCAGTTCTTC
size: many; D: TRBD1; V: TRBV11-1; J: TRBJ2-3; CDR3: CASSFSGQGTDTQYF; DNA: TGTGCCAGCAGCTTTTCCGGACAGGGCACAGATACGCAGTATTTT
size: NA; D: NA; V: TRBV11-2; J: TRBJ2-7; CDR3: CASTGAAYEQYF; DNA: TGTGCCAGCACAGGGGCCGCCTACGAGCAGTACTTC
size: NA; D: TRBD2; V: TRBV6-4; J: TRBJ2-2; CDR3: CASSVSGGANTGELFF; DNA: TGTGCCAGCAGTGTTAGCGGGGGCGCGAACACCGGGGAGCTGTTTTTT